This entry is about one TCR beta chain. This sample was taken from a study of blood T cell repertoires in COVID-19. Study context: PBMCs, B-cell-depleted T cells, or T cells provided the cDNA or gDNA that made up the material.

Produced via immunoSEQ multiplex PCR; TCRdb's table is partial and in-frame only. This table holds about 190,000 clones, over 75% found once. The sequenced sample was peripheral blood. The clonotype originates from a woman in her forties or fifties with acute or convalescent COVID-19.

Here the CDR3 DNA reads TGTGCCAGCAGCTTAGGGGGACTGCAGTACTTC. Its translation is CASSLGGLQYF. This chain joins TRBV7-2 and TRBJ2-7, with D possibly matching TRBD2 (6 bases). V was shortened by 1 base and J by 9 bases, with 7 bases between the two germline ends. The CDR3 sequence is 11 residues long. In germline, CDR1 is SGHTA, CDR2 FQGNSA. Full variable domain (missing parts from reference TRBV7-2 and TRBJ2-7): GAGVSQSPSNKVTEKGKDVELRCDPISGHTALYWYRQSLGQGLEFLIYFQGNSAPDKSGLPSDRFSAERTGGSVSTLTIQRTQQEDSAVYLCASSLGGLQYFGPGTRLTVT.